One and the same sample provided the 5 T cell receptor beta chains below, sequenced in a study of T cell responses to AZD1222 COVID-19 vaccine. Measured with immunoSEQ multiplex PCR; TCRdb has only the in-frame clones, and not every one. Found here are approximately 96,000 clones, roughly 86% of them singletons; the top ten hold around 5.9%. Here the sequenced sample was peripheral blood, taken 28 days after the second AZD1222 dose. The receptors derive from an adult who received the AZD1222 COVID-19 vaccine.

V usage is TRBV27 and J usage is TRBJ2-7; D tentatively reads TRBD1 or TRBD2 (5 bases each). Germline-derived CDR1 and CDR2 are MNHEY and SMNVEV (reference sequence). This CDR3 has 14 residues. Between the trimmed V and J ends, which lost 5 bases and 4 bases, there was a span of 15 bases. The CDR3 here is CASSPGPGPYEQYF. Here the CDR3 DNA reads TGTGCCAGCAGTCCCGGACCGGGGCCTTACGAGCAGTACTTC.

The CDR3 DNA reads as TGTGCCAGCAGCCCCGGTGGGACTTCGCCCCAGCATTTT. This translates into CASSPGGTSPQHF. This chain joins TRBV7-3 and TRBJ1-5; D perhaps matches TRBD1 (5 bases). The V gene's germline CDR1 is SGHTA and CDR2 FQGTGA. V was shortened by 5 bases and J by 9 bases, with 14 bases between the two germline ends. This CDR3 is built from 13 residues.

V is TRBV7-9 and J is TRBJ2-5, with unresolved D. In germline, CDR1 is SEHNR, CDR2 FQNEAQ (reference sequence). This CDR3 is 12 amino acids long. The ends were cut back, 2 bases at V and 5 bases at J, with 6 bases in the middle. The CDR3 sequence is CASSLYEETQYF. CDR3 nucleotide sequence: TGTGCCAGCAGCTTATACGAGGAGACCCAGTACTTC.

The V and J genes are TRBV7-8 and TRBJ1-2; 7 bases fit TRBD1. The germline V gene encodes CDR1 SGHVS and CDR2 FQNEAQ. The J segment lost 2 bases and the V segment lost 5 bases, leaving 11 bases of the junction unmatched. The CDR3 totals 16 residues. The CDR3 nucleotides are TGTGCCAGCAGCCCAGGGGGGGGTGGGACAAACTATGGCTACACCTTC. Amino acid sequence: CASSPGGGGTNYGYTF.

CDR3 sequence: CASSFGRGYGYTF. The CDR3 DNA reads as TGTGCCAGCAGTTTCGGCAGGGGCTATGGCTACACCTTC. The V and J genes are TRBV28 and TRBJ1-2; tentatively, D is TRBD1 (6 bases). Deletions cut 3 bases from V and 4 bases from J, with 9 bases between. Germline V gene lookup returns CDR1 MDHEN and CDR2 SYDVKM. This CDR3 region has 13 residues.